The 21 T cell receptor beta chains given below trace back to one sample, sequenced in a study of blood T cells in healthy people across ages. The second PCR ran 7 to 11 cycles with a sample-barcoded 5' primer and J-beta primers. From the 5' RACE reads, TCRdb called clonotypes with MiXCR, one entry per CDR3 protein. Among hundreds of thousands of distinct CDR3 sequences listed, just over 55% were seen once. The sample taken for sequencing was blood. The receptors stem from a man aged 35 to 55 in good health.

The rearrangement uses TRBV25-1 and TRBJ1-1, with D possibly TRBD1 on 6 matching bases. The V gene lost 1 base and the J gene lost 3 bases, with 18 bases spanning the gap. CDR1 is MGHDK, CDR2 SYGVNS, per germline. This CDR3 comprises 17 residues. CDR3 coding DNA: TGTGCCAGCAGTGAATCATGGACAGCCTCAGGAGACACTGAAGCTTTCTTT. Its protein is CASSESWTASGDTEAFF.

The genes are TRBV20-1 and TRBJ2-1, with 9 bases that match TRBD2. CDR1 and CDR2 (germline): DFQATT, SNEGSKA (reference sequence). The CDR3 is 15 amino acids. J lost 4 bases, V lost 3 bases, and 7 bases had no gene match. The CDR3 DNA is TGCAGTGCTAGGCCGACTAGCGGAGCATACAATGAGCAGTTCTTC. Amino acid sequence: CSARPTSGAYNEQFF.

This clonotype was observed a single time. The V and J genes are TRBV7-2 and TRBJ2-4; 8 nucleotides line up with TRBD1. The J call may be faulty, since TRBJ2-7 better matches the DNA end. The CDR3 contains 14 residues. Per germline, CDR1 SGHTA and CDR2 FQGNSA. The CDR3 protein is CATTQTTGGIEQYF. The CDR3 DNA reads TGTGCCACCACCCAGACCACAGGGGGAATCGAGCAGTACTTC.

This chain links TRBV4-1 with TRBJ2-2, with a weak D call TRBD2 (6 bases). This CDR3 contains 16 residues. Looked up from germline, CDR1 is MGHRA and CDR2 is YSYEKL. Trimming cost V 1 base and J 3 bases, with 12 bases left between them. The CDR3 sequence is CASSQVGGADTGELFF. The CDR3 DNA follows: TGCGCCAGCAGCCAAGTTGGCGGGGCGGACACCGGGGAGCTGTTTTTT.

The chain employs TRBV4-2 and TRBJ2-1, with D perhaps assigned TRBD1 or TRBD2 (5 bases each). CDR1 and CDR2 from the germline V gene are LGHNA and YNFKEQ. V was clipped by 0 bases and J by 7 bases, with 13 bases between them. The CDR3 contains 15 residues. In DNA form, the CDR3 reads TGTGCCAGCAGCCAAGAGGGCACTAGACAGAATGAGCAGTTCTTC. Amino acids: CASSQEGTRQNEQFF.

A remark on this clonotype: Germline is not matched at one junction end, which may reflect a read error. J is TRBJ2-6 and V is TRBV28; D may be TRBD2 (5 bases). CDR1 and CDR2 from the germline V gene are MDHEN and SYDVKM. This CDR3 spans 16 amino acids. The CDR3 DNA is TGTGCCTGCAGATCGGGGATCGGCTCTGGGGCCAACGTCCTGACTTTC. Amino acids: CACRSGIGSGANVLTF.

This clonotype was seen more than once but under ten times. This chain connects TRBV6-6 to TRBJ2-5, with D possibly TRBD1 on 5 matching bases. CDR3 size: 13 residues. From germline, CDR1 is MNHNY and CDR2 SVGAGI (reference sequence). V was cut by 6 bases and J by 2 bases, with 10 bases left in between. CDR3 amino acids: CASRTQGQETQYF. CDR3 nucleotide sequence: TGTGCCAGCAGGACTCAGGGACAAGAGACCCAGTACTTC.

This rearrangement joins TRBV6-6 to TRBJ1-2; 9 bases align to TRBD1. The CDR3 has 16 residues. Trimming removed 5 bases from V and 7 bases from J; junction bases left unmatched: 14. In germline, CDR1 is MNHNY, CDR2 SVGAGI (reference sequence). CDR3 sequence (DNA): TGTGCCAGCAGTAACCCCGGGGACAGGGTTTTGGGTGGCTACACCTTC. Protein sequence: CASSNPGDRVLGGYTF.

This rearrangement joins TRBV2 to TRBJ2-5, with D unclear. Trimming took off 5 bases at V and 7 bases at J, with 5 bases between the two ends. The CDR3 contains 10 residues. Germline CDR1 SNHLY, CDR2 FYNNEI. The CDR3 DNA sequence: TGTGCCAGCAGTCATTCGACCCAGTACTTC. Protein sequence: CASSHSTQYF. Full variable domain (remainder filled in from reference TRBV2 and TRBJ2-5): EPEVTQTPSHQVTQMGQEVILRCVPISNHLYFYWYRQILGQKVEFLVSFYNNEISEKSEIFDDQFSVERPDGSNFTLKIRSTKLEDSAMYFCASSHSTQYFGPGTRLLVL.

V usage is TRBV29-1 and J usage is TRBJ2-5; 7 nucleotides agree with TRBD1. This CDR3 is built from 12 residues. With 6 bases clipped from V and 4 bases from J, the junction kept 5 bases outside the gene matches. CDR1 is SQVTM, CDR2 ANQGSEA, per germline. The CDR3 DNA reads as TGCAGCGTCCTGACAGGGTTAGAGACCCAGTACTTC. Its protein product is CSVLTGLETQYF.

The gene calls are TRBV7-2 and TRBJ1-2; possible D gene TRBD1, 6 bases. The CDR3 is 15 residues long. Germline CDR1 and CDR2: SGHTA and FQGNSA. V was cut by 1 base and J by 4 bases, with 13 bases left in between. In nucleotides, the CDR3 is TGTGCCAGCAGCTTAGAAAACTCGGGGGCCTATGGCTACACCTTC. Protein sequence: CASSLENSGAYGYTF.

The chain carries TRBV2 and TRBJ1-1, with a tentative D call TRBD1 (6 bases). Between the trimmed V and J ends, which lost 4 bases and 4 bases, there was a span of 13 bases. This CDR3 has 14 residues. CDR1 is SNHLY and CDR2 is FYNNEI in the germline V gene. CDR3 sequence (DNA): TGTGCCAGCAGTGGGTACAGGGCAGGCACTGAAGCTTTCTTT. Residues: CASSGYRAGTEAFF.

The chain couples TRBV5-6 to TRBJ2-4, with no clear D. Germline CDR1 SGHDT, CDR2 YYEEEE. CDR3 size: 14 residues. Trimming left V 5 bases short and J 1 base short, with 10 bases between. The CDR3 protein is CASSFGIAKNIQYF. The CDR3 DNA is TGTGCCAGCAGTTTTGGGATCGCCAAAAACATTCAGTACTTC.

Comment on this clonotype: A junction boundary mismatches the germline segment, possibly from a read error. The gene calls are TRBV6-2 or TRBV6-3 and TRBJ2-3; D could derive from TRBD1 or TRBD2 (6 bases each). The germline V gene has CDR1 MNHEY and CDR2 SVGEGT. This CDR3 is 15 amino acids long. The CDR3 protein is CASSRRLASGDMQYF. The DNA of the CDR3 is TGTGCCAGCAGCCGACGGCTAGCGTCAGGGGATATGCAGTATTTT.

V and J are TRBV12-3 or TRBV12-4 and TRBJ2-7; tentatively, D is TRBD2 (6 bases). The CDR3 runs 14 residues. The V gene lost 4 bases and the J gene lost 4 bases, with 14 bases spanning the gap. Written as DNA, the CDR3 is TGTGCCAGCAGTTGGGAGGCAAGTTTTTACGAGCAGTACTTC. Its translation: CASSWEASFYEQYF.

The chain recombines TRBV4-3 with TRBJ2-7; a weak D match, TRBD1 (6 bases). The length of the CDR3 is 15 residues. Germline V gene sequence: CDR1 LGHNA, CDR2 YSLEER. The germline V and J ends were trimmed by 1 base and 3 bases, with 13 bases remaining between them. For the CDR3, the DNA is TGCGCCAGCAGCCAAGCGGTTCAGGGGAACTACGAGCAGTACTTC. This translates into CASSQAVQGNYEQYF.

This rearrangement joins TRBV20-1 to TRBJ2-5, with 13 positions matching TRBD2. J lost 3 bases, V lost 5 bases, and 9 bases had no gene match. The CDR3 loop spans 16 amino acids. Per germline, CDR1 DFQATT and CDR2 SNEGSKA (reference sequence). The DNA of the CDR3 is TGCAGTGCTTACCCTCGAGGACTAGCGGGAGAAGAGACCCAGTACTTC. Translating gives CSAYPRGLAGEETQYF.

The chain joins TRBV5-5 to TRBJ2-3; D gene uncertain. The CDR3 totals 16 residues. Germline CDR1 reads SGHKS; CDR2 reads YYEKEE (reference sequence). V lost 1 base to trimming and J lost 4 bases, with 16 bases between them. The CDR3 bases are TGTGCCAGCAGCTTGCCCGTTAGTCTAGAATCAGATACGCAGTATTTT. It codes for CASSLPVSLESDTQYF.

As to this clonotype: At one boundary the junction diverges from the germline segment, which might be a read error. This chain uses TRBV5-1 with TRBJ2-5; 15 nucleotides line up with TRBD2. This CDR3 contains 17 residues. Per the germline V gene, CDR1 is SGHRS and CDR2 is YFSETQ. CDR3: CACSGGLAGGGQETQYF. The CDR3 nucleotides read TGCGCCTGCAGCGGGGGACTAGCGGGAGGAGGGCAAGAGACCCAGTACTTC.

This rearrangement joins TRBV20-1 to TRBJ2-4; 11 nucleotides align to TRBD2. The CDR3 runs 17 residues. V was clipped by 4 bases and J by 0 bases; unmatched bases: 8. Germline V CDR1 and CDR2: DFQATT, SNEGSKA (reference sequence). CDR3 in amino acids: CSAIHRTSGLAKNIQYF. Here the CDR3 DNA reads TGCAGTGCTATACACAGGACTAGCGGGCTAGCCAAAAACATTCAGTACTTC.

The chain links TRBV27 to TRBJ2-5, with 7 nucleotides matching TRBD1. The CDR3 totals 15 residues. The trim removed 6 bases at V and 7 bases at J, leaving 14 bases unmatched. Germline lookup yields CDR1 MNHEY and CDR2 SMNVEV (reference sequence). This chain's CDR3 is CASREGQRVSGTQYF. The CDR3, as DNA: TGTGCCAGCAGAGAGGGACAGAGAGTTTCTGGGACCCAGTACTTC.